This TCR beta chain was retrieved from a study of blood T cell repertoires in COVID-19. Turning to the study itself: Donors in the United States, Italy and Spain gave samples during acute or convalescent COVID-19. In each case, the material was cDNA or gDNA derived from T cells, B-cell-depleted T cells, or PBMCs.

This CDR3 has 16 amino acids. V lost 2 bases, J lost 2 bases, and 13 bases lay in between. Germline V gene data show CDR1 as SGHKS and CDR2 as YYEKEE (reference sequence). In the source study's methods: Amplified reference gene primers provided the basis for estimating nucleated cell counts. Libraries were prepared by immunoSEQ multiplex PCR; TCRdb keeps only in-frame clonotypes and omits some of them. That table furnishes V, J and clone size, whereas the DNA furnished D and trimming. The sample has approximately 150,000 clones, 84% seen once. The Seattle patients, enrolled during active infection, were followed longitudinally.

The chain couples TRBV5-5 to TRBJ1-4; D perhaps matches TRBD1 (5 bases). This TCR was recovered from a woman aged 80 or over with COVID-19, enrolled during active disease. Sequenced: peripheral blood. The DNA for the CDR3 is TGTGCCAGCAGCTTCAGGGTTAGGGCTACTAATGAAAAACTGTTTTTT. Translating it yields CASSFRVRATNEKLFF.